These 12 T cell receptor beta chains originate from one sample sequenced in a study of identifying expanded T cells in peripheral blood. The assay was immunoSEQ multiplex PCR, and TCRdb's table has in-frame clones only and misses some. The table includes roughly 86,000 clones, about 88% detected once. The sample comprised blood. Source of these receptors: a person aged 18-69 years in good health.

V gene TRBV9 combines with J gene TRBJ2-1, with D uncertain. The CDR3 sequence is 15 residues long. The germline CDR1 and CDR2 sequences are SGDLS and YYNGEE. V lost 2 bases to trimming and J lost 6 bases, with 15 bases between them. Here the CDR3 reads CASSVRSQEPNEQFF. As DNA, the CDR3 is TGTGCCAGCAGCGTCAGGTCCCAGGAGCCCAATGAGCAGTTCTTC.

V usage is TRBV9 and J usage is TRBJ2-1; D is tentatively TRBD1 or TRBD2 (6 bases each). CDR1 SGDLS and CDR2 YYNGEE come from the germline V gene. The V end was cut by 3 bases, the J end by 10 bases, with 20 bases between. The CDR3 is made up of 15 amino acids. DNA of the CDR3: TGTGCCAGCAGCGCTGCCCCGACCCAGGGGAGGGAGCAGTTCTTC. It codes for CASSAAPTQGREQFF.

This chain joins TRBV6-5 and TRBJ1-3, with D hard to call. Trimming pared 5 bases from V and 0 bases from J, leaving 8 bases between. Germline CDR1 and CDR2: MNHEY and SVGAGI. CDR3 size: 14 residues. The CDR3, as DNA: TGTGCCAGCAGTCCGAGTCACTCTGGAAACACCATATATTTT. Amino acid sequence: CASSPSHSGNTIYF.

The rearrangement joins TRBV4-1 to TRBJ1-5; D is undetermined. Trimming pared 4 bases from V and 0 bases from J, leaving 13 bases between. The length of the CDR3 is 16 residues. CDR1 is MGHRA and CDR2 is YSYEKL in the germline V gene. As DNA, the CDR3 is TGCGCCAGCAGCCCAGTTCCCGGGATTAGCAATCAGCCCCAGCATTTT. Translated: CASSPVPGISNQPQHF.

The rearrangement uses TRBV2 and TRBJ1-5, with TRBD1 identical over 10 bases. CDR1 and CDR2 from the germline V gene are SNHLY and FYNNEI. CDR3 length: 15 amino acids. J was trimmed by 4 bases and V by 7 bases; bases with no gene match: 7. CDR3 in amino acids: CASTDPGQGNQPQHF. The CDR3 nucleotides are TGTGCCAGCACGGATCCGGGACAGGGGAATCAGCCCCAGCATTTT.

The gene calls are TRBV20-1 and TRBJ2-5; the D is unclear. Trimming took off 3 bases at V and 5 bases at J, with 7 bases between the two ends. The CDR3 contains 11 residues. CDR1 DFQATT and CDR2 SNEGSKA come from the germline V gene (reference sequence). In DNA, the CDR3 is TGCAGTGCTAGTCAGCCCGAGACCCAGTACTTC. The encoded protein is CSASQPETQYF.

The chain uses TRBV2 and TRBJ2-7; D is undetermined. Germline V gene data show CDR1 as SNHLY and CDR2 as FYNNEI. CDR3 size: 13 residues. V gave up 3 bases and J gave up 4 bases, with 10 bases separating them. The CDR3 DNA is TGTGCCAGCAGTGAGGGCAGCCTGTACGAGCAGTACTTC. Translation gives CASSEGSLYEQYF.

V gene TRBV19 combines with J gene TRBJ2-3; TRBD1 matches 10 bases. Trimming cost V 7 bases and J 1 base; bases outside gene matches: 2. Germline values: CDR1 LNHDA, CDR2 SQIVND (reference sequence). This CDR3 spans 14 amino acids. DNA for the CDR3: TGTGCCAGTAAAGGGACAGGGGGCACAGATACGCAGTATTTT. It is translated as CASKGTGGTDTQYF.

This chain uses TRBV6-1 with TRBJ2-7; TRBD2 might be the D (6 bases). Germline CDR1 and CDR2: MNHNS and SASEGT. The CDR3 runs to 11 residues. Trimming took off 8 bases at V and 10 bases at J, with 15 bases between the two ends. In nucleotides, the CDR3 is TGTGCCAGCGGGACTTCTCCGGTCCAGTACTTC. This encodes CASGTSPVQYF.

This chain connects TRBV9 to TRBJ2-5, with unresolved D. This CDR3 spans 13 amino acids. V was trimmed by 0 bases and J by 4 bases, leaving 7 bases between them. The V gene's germline CDR1 is SGDLS and CDR2 YYNGEE. In DNA form, the CDR3 reads TGTGCCAGCAGCGTAGCGGGTGGAGAGACCCAGTACTTC. Protein: CASSVAGGETQYF. The full variable domain, its missing parts supplied by reference TRBV9 and TRBJ2-5, is DSGVTQTPKHLITATGQRVTLRCSPRSGDLSVYWYQQSLDQGLQFLIQYYNGEERAKGNILERFSAQQFPDLHSELNLSSLELGDSALYFCASSVAGGETQYFGPGTRLLVL.

V usage is TRBV30 and J usage is TRBJ2-6; D is perhaps TRBD1 (5 bases). V lost 0 bases and J lost 4, with 10 bases in between. The CDR3 has 15 residues. From germline, CDR1 is GTSNPN and CDR2 SVGIG (reference sequence). In nucleotides, the CDR3 is TGTGCCTGGAGTGTTGCAGGGTACGGGGCCAACGTCCTGACTTTC. This gives the protein CAWSVAGYGANVLTF.

The rearrangement links TRBV5-4 to TRBJ2-5; the match to TRBD2 covers 10 bases. Germline V gives CDR1 SGHNT, CDR2 YYREEE (reference sequence). Trimming at V came to 6 bases and at J to 5 bases, leaving 7 bases not matched to a gene. CDR3 length equals 14 residues. CDR3 protein: CASKNQRGGETQYF. The CDR3 nucleotides read TGTGCCAGCAAGAACCAGCGGGGGGGGGAGACCCAGTACTTC.